One and the same sample provided the 22 T cell receptor beta chains below, sequenced in a study of blood T cell repertoires in COVID-19. Produced via immunoSEQ multiplex PCR; TCRdb's table is partial and in-frame only. Of 250,000 to 350,000 clones listed, 80% to 90% were seen once; the top ten hold roughly 7.1%. Sequencing was done on a sample of peripheral blood. These receptor sequences come from a woman aged 45 to 65 who had recovered from COVID-19.

This sequence joins TRBV19 and TRBJ1-1; TRBD1 matches at 11 bases. The CDR3 consists of 13 residues. Germline V lookup: CDR1 LNHDA, CDR2 SQIVND (reference sequence). The junction had 8 bases not matched to a gene; V was cut back by 7 bases and J by 10 bases. The CDR3 region has the DNA TGTGCCAGTAAGGAATTGGGACAGGGGGGAGCTTTCTTT. The encoded protein is CASKELGQGGAFF.

The chain recombines TRBV30 with TRBJ1-2; 9 nucleotides line up with TRBD1. The ends lost 5 bases at V and 5 bases at J; junction bases unmatched: 0. CDR1 and CDR2 (germline): GTSNPN, SVGIG (reference sequence). This CDR3 is built from 11 residues. The CDR3 DNA sequence: TGTGCCTGGGGGACAGGGTATGGCTACACCTTC. Translation gives CAWGTGYGYTF.

This clone was seen a handful of times. The chain joins TRBV6-2 or TRBV6-3 to TRBJ2-7; 11 bases fit TRBD2. This CDR3 spans 16 amino acids. Per germline, CDR1 MNHEY and CDR2 SVGEGT. V lost 5 bases and J lost 1; bases outside the gene matches: 7. The CDR3: CASSTLRLAGSYEQYF. The CDR3 DNA is TGTGCCAGCAGTACCCTGAGACTAGCGGGATCCTACGAGCAGTACTTC.

The chain has TRBV30 and TRBJ1-5; TRBD1 matches 8 bases. CDR1 and CDR2 (germline): GTSNPN, SVGIG (reference sequence). CDR3 length: 14 residues. V lost 0 bases to trimming and J lost 10 bases; unmatched junction nucleotides: 8. The CDR3 coding sequence is TGTGCCTGGAGTGTATCAGGGGGCTGGGATCCCCAGCATTTT. It codes for CAWSVSGGWDPQHF.

The chain recombines TRBV6-5 with TRBJ2-5; 12 bases map to TRBD1. From germline, CDR1 is MNHEY and CDR2 SVGAGI. This CDR3 has 15 residues. The V gene end was trimmed by 5 bases and the J gene end by 5 bases; junction bases not matched to a gene: 6. This CDR3 reads CASSTGTGGRETQYF. CDR3 DNA sequence: TGTGCCAGCAGTACCGGGACAGGGGGCCGGGAGACCCAGTACTTC.

The gene calls are TRBV19 and TRBJ1-2; no clear D. V was trimmed by 7 bases and J by 6 bases, leaving 30 bases between them. The CDR3 loop spans 18 amino acids. The germline gives CDR1 LNHDA, CDR2 SQIVND (reference sequence). The CDR3: CASNKNFLQSLRSDGYTF. DNA for the CDR3: TGTGCCAGTAATAAGAACTTTCTACAGTCACTTCGGTCTGATGGCTACACCTTC. The variable domain in full, completed from reference TRBV19 and TRBJ1-2, reads DGGITQSPKYLFRKEGQNVTLSCEQNLNHDAMYWYRQDPGQGLRLIYYSQIVNDFQKGDIAEGYSVSREKKESFPLTVTSAQKNPTAFYLCASNKNFLQSLRSDGYTFGSGTRLTVV.

The genes are TRBV24-1 and TRBJ2-2; 8 bases line up with TRBD2. The CDR3 extends over 14 amino acids. Per the germline V gene, CDR1 is KGHDR and CDR2 is SFDVKD. V shed 6 bases and J 5 bases; nucleotides not matched to a gene: 4. Here the CDR3 reads CATSSGRRTGELFF. The CDR3 nucleotides are TGTGCCACCAGTAGCGGGAGAAGGACCGGGGAGCTGTTTTTT.

The chain carries TRBV7-8 and TRBJ1-5; D uncertain. Looked up from germline, CDR1 is SGHVS and CDR2 is FQNEAQ. This CDR3 is built from 14 residues. Trimming took off 5 bases at V and 11 bases at J, with 19 bases between the two ends. The chain's CDR3 is CASSRTPEIGTQHF. The CDR3 bases are TGTGCCAGCAGCCGAACCCCGGAAATCGGGACCCAGCATTTT.

This clone appeared a single time. The J gene is TRBJ1-3, the V gene TRBV28; 10 bases are a match to TRBD1. This CDR3 is 14 amino acids long. Trimming removed 10 bases from V and 4 bases from J; junction bases left unmatched: 7. Germline lookup yields CDR1 MDHEN and CDR2 SYDVKM. The CDR3 region has the DNA TGTGCCATCTTCGACAGGGGGCAAGGAAACACCATATATTTT. It translates to CAIFDRGQGNTIYF.

J is TRBJ1-6 and V is TRBV6-6; D possibly corresponds to TRBD1 (5 bases). The germline CDR1 and CDR2 sequences are MNHNY and SVGAGI (reference sequence). V lost 0 bases and J 7 bases, leaving 13 bases between the germline ends. The CDR3 is 16 residues long. The CDR3 DNA is TGTGCCAGCAGTTACTCGAATCAGGGCCCAAATTCACCCCTCCACTTT. Its translation: CASSYSNQGPNSPLHF.

The genes are TRBV3-1 (or the pseudogene TRBV3-2) and TRBJ2-5; 10 positions agree with TRBD2. The CDR3 contains 19 residues. V shed 1 base and J 5 bases; nucleotides not matched to a gene: 16. From germline, CDR1 is LGHDT and CDR2 YNNKEL (reference sequence). The DNA of the CDR3 is TGTGCCAGCAGCCAAGCCCCCCGGGGTAGCGGGGGGCGGGAGGAGACCCAGTACTTC. Protein: CASSQAPRGSGGREETQYF.

This chain links TRBV23-1 with TRBJ1-1, with 8 bases lining up with TRBD1. TRBV23-1 is treated as an ORF (open reading frame) with a function not yet certain. Unmatched junction bases numbered 5, after V lost 4 bases and J lost 1 base. The CDR3 runs 15 residues. In DNA, the CDR3 is TGCGCCAGCAGTCCGCGACAGGGGACGAACACTGAAGCTTTCTTT. Translation: CASSPRQGTNTEAFF.

In its sample, this clone was seen once. This chain connects TRBV4-3 to TRBJ1-5; 7 bases line up with TRBD1. Germline V gene data show CDR1 as LGHNA and CDR2 as YSLEER. With 3 bases clipped from V and 2 bases from J, the junction kept 4 bases outside the gene matches. CDR3 length: 15 residues. CDR3 loop: CASSQETGGNQPQHF. CDR3 DNA: TGCGCCAGCAGCCAGGAAACAGGGGGCAATCAGCCCCAGCATTTT.

The chain combines TRBV24-1 with TRBJ1-5; 7 bases fit TRBD1. There are 15 residues in the CDR3. Trimming cost V 3 bases and J 2 bases; bases outside gene matches: 3. In germline, CDR1 is KGHDR, CDR2 SFDVKD. DNA for the CDR3: TGTGCCACCAGTGATAGTGGGACAGGCAATCAGCCCCAGCATTTT. Translated, it gives CATSDSGTGNQPQHF.

This clone was found once. The chain has TRBV19 and TRBJ1-2; 9 positions match TRBD1. There are 12 residues in the CDR3. Trimming at V came to 6 bases and at J to 6 bases, leaving 2 bases not matched to a gene. CDR1 is LNHDA, CDR2 SQIVND, per germline (reference sequence). CDR3 in DNA: TGTGCCAGTAGGAGGACAGGGGATGGCTACACCTTC. Amino acids: CASRRTGDGYTF.

The chain links TRBV7-2 to TRBJ1-2; TRBD1 is a possible D gene (6 bases). Deletions cut 1 base from V and 8 bases from J, with 11 bases between. CDR3 size: 13 residues. Germline V lookup: CDR1 SGHTA, CDR2 FQGNSA. For the CDR3, the DNA is TGTGCCAGCAGCTTAGGACAGGTACAGGGCTACACCTTC. Its translation: CASSLGQVQGYTF.

J is TRBJ2-7 and V is TRBV10-3, with 9 bases matching TRBD1. CDR1 and CDR2 (germline): ENHRY, SYGVKD. Trimming removed 4 bases from V and 4 bases from J; junction bases left unmatched: 5. The CDR3 spans 14 residues. CDR3 amino acids: CAISGTGGGYEQYF. CDR3 DNA sequence: TGTGCCATCAGTGGTACAGGGGGCGGGTACGAGCAGTACTTC.

V usage is TRBV27 and J usage is TRBJ2-7, with 9 bases identical to TRBD1. Trimming at V came to 0 bases and at J to 4 bases, leaving 1 base not matched to a gene. This CDR3 is built from 14 residues. Germline-derived CDR1 and CDR2 are MNHEY and SMNVEV (reference sequence). The CDR3 loop is CASSLSQGAYEQYF. The DNA for the CDR3 is TGTGCCAGCAGTTTATCACAGGGGGCTTACGAGCAGTACTTC.

The chain couples TRBV12-3 or TRBV12-4 to TRBJ2-2; no reliable D call. CDR3 length: 12 amino acids. V was clipped by 7 bases and J by 4 bases, with 7 bases between them. Here the CDR3 DNA reads TGTGCCAGCACTACGGGCACCGGGGAGCTGTTTTTT. Translated: CASTTGTGELFF.

V is TRBV4-1 and J is TRBJ2-7; the match to TRBD2 covers 7 bases. V was pared by 3 bases and J by 1 base, with 6 bases of the junction left unmatched. Per germline, CDR1 MGHRA and CDR2 YSYEKL. The CDR3 length is 15 residues. CDR3 sequence: CASSQFGLGSYEQYF. In DNA form, the CDR3 reads TGCGCCAGCAGCCAGTTTGGACTAGGATCCTACGAGCAGTACTTC.

V usage is TRBV9 and J usage is TRBJ2-2, with D possibly TRBD2 on 6 matching bases. Trimming shortened V by 5 bases and J by 9 bases, and 17 bases separated the two germline ends. The germline V gene encodes CDR1 SGDLS and CDR2 YYNGEE. This CDR3 is built from 14 residues. CDR3 coding DNA: TGTGCCAGCAGTAGCGGCCAGGCGTACCGGGAGCTGTTTTTT. Translation gives CASSSGQAYRELFF.

The genes are TRBV3-1 (or the pseudogene TRBV3-2) and TRBJ2-1; D is ambiguous. The CDR3 length is 12 residues. Germline CDR1 is LGHDT and CDR2 is YNNKEL (reference sequence). The ends were cut back, 3 bases at V and 14 bases at J, with 14 bases in the middle. CDR3 amino acids: CASSQIELVKFF. The CDR3 DNA is TGTGCCAGCAGCCAGATAGAGCTAGTGAAGTTCTTC.